The clone carrying this T cell receptor beta chain has ten or more counts. The sample comes from a study of tumor-infiltrating lymphocytes in primary liver carcinoma. Co-extracted RNA and DNA came from roughly 21-30 mg of unsorted bulk tissue. TCR beta cDNA was made from 400 to 600 ng total RNA with a constant-region primer. Slightly modified ARM-PCR served as the procedure for the TCR beta libraries. These libraries came from three rounds of nested multiplex PCR. It was with TRBV1-TRBV30 forward primers and a C-beta reverse primer that the first two PCR rounds were run, at around 10 cycles each. Each CDR3 protein is one row after TCRdb ran MiXCR on the multiplex PCR reads. Here the sample spans 100,000 to 150,000 distinct CDR3 sequences, 60% to 75% being singletons. CDR3 length: 14 amino acids. Germline V gene data show CDR1 as SGHKS and CDR2 as YYEKEE (reference sequence). V gave up 4 bases and J gave up 6 bases, with 16 bases separating them.

V and J are TRBV5-5 and TRBJ1-1; D call uncertain. Sequenced material: liver tumor tissue from sampling region 3. As to subset: tumor region T3, left-lateral pole. This TCR came from a woman in her fifties or sixties with primary liver carcinoma and hepatitis B virus infection. CDR3 loop: CASSPGPVGSEAFF. CDR3 in DNA: TGTGCCAGCAGCCCAGGACCCGTCGGGTCTGAAGCTTTCTTT.